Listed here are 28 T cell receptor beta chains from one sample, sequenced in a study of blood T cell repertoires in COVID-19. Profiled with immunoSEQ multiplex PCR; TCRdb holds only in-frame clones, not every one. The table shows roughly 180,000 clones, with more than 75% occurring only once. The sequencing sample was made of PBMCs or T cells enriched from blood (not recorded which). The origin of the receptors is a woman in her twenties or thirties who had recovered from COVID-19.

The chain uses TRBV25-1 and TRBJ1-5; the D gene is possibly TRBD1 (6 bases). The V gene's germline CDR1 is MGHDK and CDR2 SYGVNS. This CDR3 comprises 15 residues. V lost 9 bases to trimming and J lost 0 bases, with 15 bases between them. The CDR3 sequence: CASVQGRYSNQPQHF. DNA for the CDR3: TGTGCCAGTGTACAGGGTCGTTATAGCAATCAGCCCCAGCATTTT.

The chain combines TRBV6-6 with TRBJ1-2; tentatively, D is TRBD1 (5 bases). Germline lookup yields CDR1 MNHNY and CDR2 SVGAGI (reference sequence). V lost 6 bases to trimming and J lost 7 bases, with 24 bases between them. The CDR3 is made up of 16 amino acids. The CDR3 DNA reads TGTGCCAGCAGCCCCAACCCTCAGGGCCCGCCAAGTGGCTACACCTTC. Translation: CASSPNPQGPPSGYTF.

The CDR3 DNA sequence: TGTGCCAGCAGCTCCGACAGTGAAGCTTTCTTT. As protein: CASSSDSEAFF. The chain is built from TRBV5-4 and TRBJ1-1, with a weak D call TRBD1 (5 bases). V gave up 3 bases and J gave up 7 bases, with 7 bases separating them. Germline CDR1 and CDR2: SGHNT and YYREEE (reference sequence). The CDR3 is 11 amino acids.

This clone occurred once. CDR3 nucleotides: TGTGCCAGTAGTAAGGTCACGGGGGGAGACACTGAAGCTTTCTTT. This translates into CASSKVTGGDTEAFF. This chain links TRBV19 with TRBJ1-1, with D possibly being TRBD1 (5 bases). The CDR3 consists of 15 residues. Germline lookup yields CDR1 LNHDA and CDR2 SQIVND (reference sequence). Trimming shortened V by 4 bases and J by 3 bases, and 15 bases separated the two germline ends.

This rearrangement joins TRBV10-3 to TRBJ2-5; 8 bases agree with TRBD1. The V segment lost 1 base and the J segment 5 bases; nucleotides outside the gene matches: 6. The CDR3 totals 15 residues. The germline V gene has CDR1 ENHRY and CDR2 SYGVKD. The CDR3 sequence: CAISELAGGMETQYF. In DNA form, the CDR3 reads TGTGCCATCAGTGAGTTGGCAGGGGGCATGGAGACCCAGTACTTC.

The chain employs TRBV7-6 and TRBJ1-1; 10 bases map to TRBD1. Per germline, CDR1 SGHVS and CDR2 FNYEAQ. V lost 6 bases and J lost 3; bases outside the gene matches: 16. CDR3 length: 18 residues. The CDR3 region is CASRGTAGTGDYDTEAFF. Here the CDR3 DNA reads TGTGCCAGCAGGGGCACCGCCGGGACAGGGGATTATGACACTGAAGCTTTCTTT.

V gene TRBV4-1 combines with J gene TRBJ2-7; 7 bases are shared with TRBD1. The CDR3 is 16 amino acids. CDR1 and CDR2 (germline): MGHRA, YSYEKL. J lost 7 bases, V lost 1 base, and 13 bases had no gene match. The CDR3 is CASSQAEGAFSGEQYF. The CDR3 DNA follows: TGCGCCAGCAGCCAAGCAGAGGGGGCCTTTTCGGGGGAGCAGTACTTC.

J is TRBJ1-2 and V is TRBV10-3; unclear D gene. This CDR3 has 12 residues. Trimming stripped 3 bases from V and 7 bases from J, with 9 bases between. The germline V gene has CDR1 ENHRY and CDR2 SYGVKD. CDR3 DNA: TGTGCCATCAGTGATTCGGGGTCTGGCTACACCTTC. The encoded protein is CAISDSGSGYTF.

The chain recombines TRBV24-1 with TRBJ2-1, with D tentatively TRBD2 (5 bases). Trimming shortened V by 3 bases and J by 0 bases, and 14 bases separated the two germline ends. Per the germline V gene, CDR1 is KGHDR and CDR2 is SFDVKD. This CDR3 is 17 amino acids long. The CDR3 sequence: CATSDQSGLSSYNEQFF. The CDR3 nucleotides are TGTGCCACCAGTGATCAGAGCGGCCTGAGCTCCTACAATGAGCAGTTCTTC.

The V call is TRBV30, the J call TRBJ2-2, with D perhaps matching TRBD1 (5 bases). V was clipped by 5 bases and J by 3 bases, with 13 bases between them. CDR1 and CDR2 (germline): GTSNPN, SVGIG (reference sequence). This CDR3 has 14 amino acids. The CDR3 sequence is CAWDARGDTGELFF. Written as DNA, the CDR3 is TGTGCCTGGGACGCTAGGGGCGACACCGGGGAGCTGTTTTTT.

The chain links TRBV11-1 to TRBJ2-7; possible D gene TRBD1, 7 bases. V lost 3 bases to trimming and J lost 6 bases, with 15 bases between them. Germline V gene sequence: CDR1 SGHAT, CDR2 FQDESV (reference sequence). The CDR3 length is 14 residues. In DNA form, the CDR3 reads TGTGCCAGCAGCTTTACAGGGGAGGTTATCGAGCAGTACTTC. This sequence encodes CASSFTGEVIEQYF.

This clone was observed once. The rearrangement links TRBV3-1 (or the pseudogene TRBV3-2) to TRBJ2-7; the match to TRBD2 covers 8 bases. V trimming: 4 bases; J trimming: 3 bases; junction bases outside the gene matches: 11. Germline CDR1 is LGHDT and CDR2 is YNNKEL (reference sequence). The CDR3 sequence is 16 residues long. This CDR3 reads CASSPRGVAGFYEQYF. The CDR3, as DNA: TGTGCCAGCAGCCCCCGAGGGGTAGCGGGATTCTACGAGCAGTACTTC.

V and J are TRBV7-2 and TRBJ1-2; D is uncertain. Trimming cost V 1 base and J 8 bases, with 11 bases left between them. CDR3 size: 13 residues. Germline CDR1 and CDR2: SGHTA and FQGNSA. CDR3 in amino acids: CASSLVRGEGYTF. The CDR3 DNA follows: TGTGCCAGCAGCTTAGTCCGGGGTGAAGGCTACACCTTC.

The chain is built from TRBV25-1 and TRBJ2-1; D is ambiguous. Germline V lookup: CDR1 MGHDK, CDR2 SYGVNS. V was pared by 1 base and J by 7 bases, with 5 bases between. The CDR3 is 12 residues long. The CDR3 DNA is TGTGCCAGCAGTGAATTGTTAAATGAGCAGTTCTTC. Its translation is CASSELLNEQFF.

The CDR3 spells CASSLKGADRFGYTF. In DNA form, the CDR3 reads TGTGCCAGCAGCTTGAAGGGAGCAGACCGATTCGGCTACACCTTC. J is TRBJ1-2 and V is TRBV5-4; D remains ambiguous. The V gene's germline CDR1 is SGHNT and CDR2 YYREEE (reference sequence). The CDR3 consists of 15 residues. The V and J ends lost 1 base and 8 bases respectively, with 18 bases between them.

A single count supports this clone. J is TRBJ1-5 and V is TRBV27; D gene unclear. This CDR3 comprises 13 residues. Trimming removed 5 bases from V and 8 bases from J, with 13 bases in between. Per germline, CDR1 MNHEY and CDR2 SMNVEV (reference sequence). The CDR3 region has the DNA TGTGCCAGCAGTCCGAAGACTTGGGAGCCCCAGCATTTT. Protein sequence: CASSPKTWEPQHF.

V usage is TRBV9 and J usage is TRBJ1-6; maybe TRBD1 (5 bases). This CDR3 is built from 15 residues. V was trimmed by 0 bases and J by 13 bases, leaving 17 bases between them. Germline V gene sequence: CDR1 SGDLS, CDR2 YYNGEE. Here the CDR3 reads CASSVVGREVGPLHF. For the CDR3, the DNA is TGTGCCAGCAGCGTAGTGGGCAGGGAGGTGGGGCCCCTCCACTTT.

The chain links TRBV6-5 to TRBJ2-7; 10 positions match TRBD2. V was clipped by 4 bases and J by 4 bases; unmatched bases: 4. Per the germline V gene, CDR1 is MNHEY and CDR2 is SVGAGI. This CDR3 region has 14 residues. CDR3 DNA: TGTGCCAGCAGTTTCCTAGCGGGGGAATACGAGCAGTACTTC. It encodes CASSFLAGEYEQYF.

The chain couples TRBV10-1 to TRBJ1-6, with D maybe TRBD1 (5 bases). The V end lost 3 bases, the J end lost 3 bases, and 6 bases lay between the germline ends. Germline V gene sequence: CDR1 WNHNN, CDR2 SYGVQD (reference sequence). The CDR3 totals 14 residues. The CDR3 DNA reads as TGCGCCAGCAGTGAAGACAGCTATAATTCACCCCTCCACTTT. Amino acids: CASSEDSYNSPLHF.

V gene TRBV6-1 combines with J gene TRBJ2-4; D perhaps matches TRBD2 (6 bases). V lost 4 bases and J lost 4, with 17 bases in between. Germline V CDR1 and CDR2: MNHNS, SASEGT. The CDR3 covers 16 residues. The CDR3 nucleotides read TGTGCCAGCAGTGGGGGATTAGAGACTAGAAAAAACATTCAGTACTTC. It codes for CASSGGLETRKNIQYF.

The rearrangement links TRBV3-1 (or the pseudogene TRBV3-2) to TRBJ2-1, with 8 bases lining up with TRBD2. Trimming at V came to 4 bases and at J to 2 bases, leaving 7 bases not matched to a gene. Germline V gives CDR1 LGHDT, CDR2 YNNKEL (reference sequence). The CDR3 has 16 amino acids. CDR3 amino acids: CASSPLAGPPYNEQFF. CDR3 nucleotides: TGTGCCAGCAGCCCCTTAGCGGGACCCCCCTACAATGAGCAGTTCTTC.

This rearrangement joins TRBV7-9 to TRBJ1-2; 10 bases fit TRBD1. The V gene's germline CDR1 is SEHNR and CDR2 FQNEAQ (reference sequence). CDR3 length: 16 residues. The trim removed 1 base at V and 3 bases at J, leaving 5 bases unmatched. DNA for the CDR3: TGTGCCAGCAGCTTAGACCTCGGGACAGGGGACTATGGCTACACCTTC. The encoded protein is CASSLDLGTGDYGYTF.

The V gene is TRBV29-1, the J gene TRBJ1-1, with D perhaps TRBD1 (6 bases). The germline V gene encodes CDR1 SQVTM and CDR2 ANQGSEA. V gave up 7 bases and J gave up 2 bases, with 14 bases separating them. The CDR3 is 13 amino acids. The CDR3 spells CSEGEWGNTEAFF. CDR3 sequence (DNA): TGCAGCGAGGGGGAGTGGGGCAACACTGAAGCTTTCTTT.

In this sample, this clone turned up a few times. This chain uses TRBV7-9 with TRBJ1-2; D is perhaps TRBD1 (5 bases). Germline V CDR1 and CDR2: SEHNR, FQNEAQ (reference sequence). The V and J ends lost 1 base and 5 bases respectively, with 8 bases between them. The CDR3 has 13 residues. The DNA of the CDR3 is TGTGCCAGCAGCTTAGGGCAGGGATATGGCTACACCTTC. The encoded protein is CASSLGQGYGYTF.

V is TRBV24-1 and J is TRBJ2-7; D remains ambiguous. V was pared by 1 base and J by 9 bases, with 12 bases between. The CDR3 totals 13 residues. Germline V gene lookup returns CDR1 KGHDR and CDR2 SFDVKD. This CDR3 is CATSDLISPRQYF. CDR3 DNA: TGTGCCACCAGTGATTTAATTTCACCCAGGCAGTACTTC.

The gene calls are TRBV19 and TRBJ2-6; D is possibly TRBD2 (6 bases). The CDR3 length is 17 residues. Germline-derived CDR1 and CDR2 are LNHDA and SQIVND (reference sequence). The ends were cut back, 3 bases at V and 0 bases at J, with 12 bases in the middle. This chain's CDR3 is CASSISGDSSGANVLTF. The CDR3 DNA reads TGTGCCAGTAGTATTTCGGGAGATTCCTCTGGGGCCAACGTCCTGACTTTC.

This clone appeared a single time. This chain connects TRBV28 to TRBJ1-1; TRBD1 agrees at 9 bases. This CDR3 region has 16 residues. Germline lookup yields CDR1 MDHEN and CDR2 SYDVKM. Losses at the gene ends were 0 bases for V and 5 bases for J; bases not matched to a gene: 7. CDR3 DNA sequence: TGTGCCAGCAGTTTATGGTGGGACAGGGCGAGGACTGAAGCTTTCTTT. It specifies CASSLWWDRARTEAFF.

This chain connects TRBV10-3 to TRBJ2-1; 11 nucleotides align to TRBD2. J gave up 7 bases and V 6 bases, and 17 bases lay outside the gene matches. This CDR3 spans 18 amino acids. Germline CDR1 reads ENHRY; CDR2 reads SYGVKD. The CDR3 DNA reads TGTGCCATCAGCCTAGCGGGAGGACTTAGAGCACTTCAAAATGAGCAGTTCTTC. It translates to CAISLAGGLRALQNEQFF.